This TCR beta chain was captured in a study of response to subunit inactivated influenza vaccine. Points from the study as a whole: Researchers suggested that each seasonal influenza vaccination recruits few new T cells.

This clonotype was seen ten or more times. Its antigen is currently unknown. CDR1 is MNHNS, CDR2 SASEGT, per germline. The CDR3 length is 14 residues. V lost 7 bases, J lost 5 bases, and 9 bases stayed unmatched. TCRdb reprocessed the RT-PCR reads with MiXCR, giving one entry per CDR3 protein. The profile shows some 850,000 distinct CDR3 sequences, about a fifth of them singletons. This TCR derives from a man aged 50-60 years who received an inactivated influenza vaccine. Source: PBMCs from blood, taken 5 days after vaccination. J is TRBJ1-2 and V is TRBV6-1; 8 bases agree with TRBD1. The CDR3 DNA reads TGTGCCAGCATCCTTACAGGGGGGCCTTATGGCTACACCTTC. Encoded protein: CASILTGGPYGYTF.